A single sample gave rise to the 25 T cell receptor beta chains below, sequenced in a study of blood T cells in healthy people across ages. PCR was performed a second time for about 7 to 11 cycles using a sample-barcoded 5' primer and a J-beta primer mix. TCRdb re-derived calls from the 5' RACE reads in MiXCR, one entry per CDR3 protein. The sample has roughly 2 million distinct CDR3 sequences; around half are singletons. Sample: blood. Source of these receptors: a woman aged 40 to 50 in good health.

The J gene is TRBJ2-3, the V gene TRBV20-1; 11 nucleotides match TRBD2. Germline V lookup: CDR1 DFQATT, CDR2 SNEGSKA (reference sequence). V shed 6 bases and J 6 bases; nucleotides not matched to a gene: 8. This CDR3 has 14 amino acids. CDR3 coding DNA: TGCAGTGCCAGGAGGGCTAGCGGGGGGGATACGCAGTATTTT. Translated: CSARRASGGDTQYF.

This rearrangement joins TRBV20-1 to TRBJ2-4; possibly TRBD2 for D (5 bases). This CDR3 has 15 residues. Trimming removed 0 bases from V and 13 bases from J, with 22 bases in between. Per the germline V gene, CDR1 is DFQATT and CDR2 is SNEGSKA (reference sequence). CDR3 sequence (DNA): TGCAGTGCTAGAGATGGTGGAGTACCGGGAAAAGAGCAGTACTTC. It yields the protein CSARDGGVPGKEQYF.

This clonotype was observed a few times. V is TRBV20-1 and J is TRBJ2-5; 8 bases agree with TRBD2. Looked up from germline, CDR1 is DFQATT and CDR2 is SNEGSKA (reference sequence). The CDR3 is made up of 13 amino acids. J lost 2 bases, V lost 3 bases, and 2 bases had no gene match. The DNA for the CDR3 is TGCAGTGCTAGCGGGGGGGGTCAAGAGACCCAGTACTTC. It yields the protein CSASGGGQETQYF.

The chain employs TRBV10-3 and TRBJ2-1; D perhaps matches TRBD2 (6 bases). The V end was cut by 6 bases, the J end by 3 bases, with 9 bases between. Germline CDR1 is ENHRY and CDR2 is SYGVKD. This CDR3 region has 13 residues. The CDR3 coding sequence is TGTGCCATCAGGGGGGGATTCTACAATGAGCAGTTCTTC. It is translated as CAIRGGFYNEQFF.

This chain connects TRBV28 to TRBJ2-5; 7 bases match TRBD1. CDR1 is MDHEN, CDR2 SYDVKM, per germline. After removal of 10 bases from V and 2 bases from J, the junction contained 7 bases not matched to a gene. The CDR3 has 13 amino acids. The CDR3 DNA sequence: TGTGCCACCCACAGGGGTAGGCAAGAGACCCAGTACTTC. This translates into CATHRGRQETQYF.

This clonotype came up a few times. The chain uses TRBV7-8 and TRBJ1-2, with a tentative D call TRBD1 (6 bases). The CDR3 is made up of 15 amino acids. The V and J ends lost 5 bases and 0 bases respectively, with 13 bases between them. Germline loops: CDR1 SGHVS, CDR2 FQNEAQ. The CDR3: CASSTGDTTNYGYTF. The CDR3 DNA reads as TGTGCCAGCAGCACCGGGGACACAACTAACTATGGCTACACCTTC.

This clonotype came up a few times. The chain has TRBV7-2 and TRBJ2-3, with D possibly TRBD2 on 6 matching bases. Germline lookup yields CDR1 SGHTA and CDR2 FQGNSA. V was pared by 1 base and J by 0 bases, with 8 bases between. This CDR3 spans 15 amino acids. CDR3 sequence (DNA): TGTGCCAGCAGCTTAGGGGGGGAAAGCACAGATACGCAGTATTTT. It is translated as CASSLGGESTDTQYF. The full variable domain, with the rest looked up from reference TRBV7-2 and TRBJ2-3, is GAGVSQSPSNKVTEKGKDVELRCDPISGHTALYWYRQSLGQGLEFLIYFQGNSAPDKSGLPSDRFSAERTGGSVSTLTIQRTQQEDSAVYLCASSLGGESTDTQYFGPGTRLTVL.

The chain combines TRBV12-3 or TRBV12-4 with TRBJ2-5; TRBD2 aligns across 10 bases. The junction had 8 bases not matched to a gene; V was cut back by 6 bases and J by 1 base. This CDR3 has 16 residues. Written as DNA, the CDR3 is TGTGCCAGCAGACCTAGCGGGGGAGCCTTCCAAGAGACCCAGTACTTC. Its protein is CASRPSGGAFQETQYF.

The chain uses TRBV20-1 and TRBJ1-2; D is perhaps TRBD1 (5 bases). CDR3 length: 15 amino acids. Trimming stripped 3 bases from V and 2 bases from J, with 16 bases between. The germline CDR1 and CDR2 sequences are DFQATT and SNEGSKA (reference sequence). The CDR3 here is CSASWGDELNYGYTF. CDR3 bases: TGCAGTGCTAGTTGGGGGGACGAACTCAACTATGGCTACACCTTC.

The chain combines TRBV7-3 with TRBJ2-1, with D hard to call. The CDR3 is made up of 15 amino acids. Germline lookup yields CDR1 SGHTA and CDR2 FQGTGA. Deletions cut 5 bases from V and 2 bases from J, with 13 bases between. CDR3 nucleotides: TGTGCCAGCAGCCCGGACGGGTCCCCCTACAATGAGCAGTTCTTC. Protein: CASSPDGSPYNEQFF.

The V and J genes are TRBV20-1 and TRBJ2-1; TRBD2 aligns across 9 bases. Germline trimming cut 5 bases from V and 0 bases from J; bases unmatched to any gene: 8. This CDR3 has 16 amino acids. Germline values: CDR1 DFQATT, CDR2 SNEGSKA (reference sequence). For the CDR3, the DNA is TGCAGTGCTTGGGGGGGGACTAGCAGCTCCTACAATGAGCAGTTCTTC. Translated, it gives CSAWGGTSSSYNEQFF.

The rearrangement links TRBV9 to TRBJ1-1; D remains unclear. Germline loops: CDR1 SGDLS, CDR2 YYNGEE. The ends were cut back, 3 bases at V and 0 bases at J, with 12 bases in the middle. The CDR3 sequence is 15 residues long. CDR3 nucleotides: TGTGCCAGCAGCGAACGGACGGACGTGAACACTGAAGCTTTCTTT. It encodes CASSERTDVNTEAFF.

In this sample, this clonotype turned up a few times. This rearrangement joins TRBV7-2 to TRBJ2-5; 11 bases are shared with TRBD2. Germline-derived CDR1 and CDR2 are SGHTA and FQGNSA. The CDR3 spans 15 residues. V lost 5 bases and J lost 5; bases outside the gene matches: 7. The DNA of the CDR3 is TGTGCCAGCAGCACCTTAGCGGGGGGGCAGGAGACCCAGTACTTC. This gives the protein CASSTLAGGQETQYF.

V gene TRBV24-1 combines with J gene TRBJ1-5; TRBD1 matches at 8 bases. The V and J ends lost 7 bases and 6 bases, in that order; junction bases with no gene match: 19. Per the germline V gene, CDR1 is KGHDR and CDR2 is SFDVKD. There are 18 residues in the CDR3. The CDR3 sequence: CATSQVRDRSHKGQPQHF. As DNA, the CDR3 is TGTGCCACCAGCCAAGTCCGGGACAGGAGCCATAAGGGTCAGCCCCAGCATTTT.

This sequence joins TRBV18 and TRBJ1-1, with D possibly matching TRBD1 (6 bases). The CDR3 has 16 amino acids. V shed 3 bases and J shed 0 bases, with 14 bases lying between them. Germline assignment: CDR1 KGHSH and CDR2 LQKENI. This CDR3 is CASSPTGQILNTEAFF. CDR3 nucleotide sequence: TGTGCCAGCTCACCCACGGGACAAATTTTGAACACTGAAGCTTTCTTT.

This clonotype was counted between two and nine times. This chain joins TRBV27 and TRBJ1-2; 8 nucleotides agree with TRBD1. V was pared by 0 bases and J by 7 bases, with 4 bases of the junction left unmatched. The CDR3 spans 14 residues. Germline V CDR1 and CDR2: MNHEY, SMNVEV (reference sequence). DNA for the CDR3: TGTGCCAGCAGTTTATCCCAGGGGGCGGGTGGCTACACCTTC. Amino acid sequence: CASSLSQGAGGYTF.

The rearrangement links TRBV12-3 or TRBV12-4 to TRBJ1-6; possible D gene TRBD1, 5 bases. V lost 7 bases to trimming and J lost 7 bases, with 14 bases between them. CDR3 length: 14 amino acids. CDR3 loop: CASTEGRDNSPLHF. CDR3 coding DNA: TGTGCCAGCACCGAGGGGAGGGACAATTCACCCCTCCACTTT.

The chain links TRBV6-2 or TRBV6-3 to TRBJ2-5; 12 bases match TRBD2. The CDR3 covers 19 residues. The V segment lost 8 bases and the J segment 2 bases; nucleotides outside the gene matches: 18. The germline V gene has CDR1 MNHEY and CDR2 SVGEGT. In nucleotides, the CDR3 is TGTGCCAGCGCCACTATCTTCGTGACTAGCGGGGGAAAACAAGAGACCCAGTACTTC. Protein sequence: CASATIFVTSGGKQETQYF.

This clonotype occurred once. This sequence joins TRBV7-9 and TRBJ1-6, with a weak D call TRBD1 (5 bases). The CDR3 has 13 amino acids. Germline V gene sequence: CDR1 SEHNR, CDR2 FQNEAQ (reference sequence). The CDR3 DNA is TGTGCGACCGGAGGGGCTCATAATTCACCCCTCCACTTT. Protein product: CATGGAHNSPLHF.

This rearrangement joins TRBV18 to TRBJ2-1; D is ambiguous. Germline V gene lookup returns CDR1 KGHSH and CDR2 LQKENI. CDR3 length: 16 amino acids. Trimming shortened V by 3 bases and J by 2 bases, and 14 bases separated the two germline ends. The CDR3: CASSPRRQSAYNEQFF. In DNA form, the CDR3 reads TGTGCCAGCTCACCGCGTAGGCAAAGTGCCTACAATGAGCAGTTCTTC.

The rearrangement links TRBV5-5 to TRBJ1-5, with 9 bases aligning to TRBD1. The CDR3 loop spans 16 amino acids. V lost 1 base and J lost 1; bases outside the gene matches: 3. Germline lookup yields CDR1 SGHKS and CDR2 YYEKEE (reference sequence). Here the CDR3 DNA reads TGTGCCAGCAGCTTGAGGGACAGGGTCAGCAATCAGCCCCAGCATTTT. Residues: CASSLRDRVSNQPQHF.

This clonotype was counted only a few times. DNA for the CDR3: TGTGCCAGCAGCCAAGAGGGGTCTGGCAATCAGCCCCAGCATTTT. Translated: CASSQEGSGNQPQHF. The rearrangement uses TRBV3-1 and TRBJ1-5; unclear D gene. Germline lookup yields CDR1 LGHDT and CDR2 YNNKEL (reference sequence). Trimming cost V 0 bases and J 2 bases, with 8 bases left between them. CDR3 length equals 15 residues.

V and J are TRBV9 and TRBJ1-6, with TRBD1 matching 7 bases. This CDR3 has 14 amino acids. Germline assignment: CDR1 SGDLS and CDR2 YYNGEE. V was pared by 3 bases and J by 8 bases, with 5 bases of the junction left unmatched. The CDR3 DNA follows: TGTGCCAGCAGCGGCCGGGACAGAGATTCACCCCTCCACTTT. Translating it yields CASSGRDRDSPLHF.

The chain combines TRBV11-2 with TRBJ2-1; 7 bases agree with TRBD1. CDR1 and CDR2 from the germline V gene are SGHAT and FQNNGV. Losses at the gene ends were 3 bases for V and 1 base for J; bases not matched to a gene: 9. CDR3 length equals 17 residues. The CDR3 spells CASSLPRDSPSYNEQFF. The CDR3 DNA reads TGTGCCAGCAGCTTGCCTCGGGACAGCCCTTCCTACAATGAGCAGTTCTTC.

This clonotype was counted a few times. The J gene is TRBJ2-5, the V gene TRBV7-3; 8 bases agree with TRBD2. The V gene end was trimmed by 0 bases and the J gene end by 7 bases; junction bases not matched to a gene: 13. In germline, CDR1 is SGHTA, CDR2 FQGTGA. This CDR3 spans 17 amino acids. CDR3 loop: CASSLTFGGGSSGTQYF. Here the CDR3 DNA reads TGTGCCAGCAGCTTAACGTTTGGCGGGGGGTCCAGCGGGACCCAGTACTTC.